These 23 T cell receptor beta chains came from one sample sequenced in a study of PD-1 blockade in mismatch repair-deficient tumors. The data were produced by immunoSEQ multiplex PCR, yet TCRdb's version contains in-frame clones alone and is incomplete. The sample records some 120,000 clones, 85% to 90% being singletons. Sequenced material: peripheral blood, taken about 17 months after starting pembrolizumab. The receptors were sampled from an adult with mismatch repair-deficient cancer.

This chain connects TRBV29-1 to TRBJ2-1; 8 bases agree with TRBD2. V shed 5 bases and J 4 bases; nucleotides not matched to a gene: 4. Germline V gene sequence: CDR1 SQVTM, CDR2 ANQGSEA. CDR3 length equals 13 residues. The CDR3 loop reads CSVSSGFYNEQFF. The CDR3 DNA follows: TGCAGCGTTTCTAGCGGGTTTTACAATGAGCAGTTCTTC.

The DNA of the CDR3 is TGTGCCAGCAGTTCACACAGGGGGCGGTGGGAGACCCAGTACTTC. Translation gives CASSSHRGRWETQYF. The rearrangement links TRBV27 to TRBJ2-5; 9 nucleotides align to TRBD1. The ends lost 4 bases at V and 5 bases at J; junction bases unmatched: 8. Germline V gene lookup returns CDR1 MNHEY and CDR2 SMNVEV (reference sequence). CDR3 length equals 15 residues.

The rearrangement links TRBV5-4 to TRBJ2-2; D uncertain. Trimming left V 1 base short and J 3 bases short, with 4 bases between. CDR1 is SGHNT, CDR2 YYREEE, per germline (reference sequence). This CDR3 region has 13 residues. The CDR3 DNA reads as TGTGCCAGCAGCTTGCTCGACACCGGGGAGCTGTTTTTT. As protein: CASSLLDTGELFF.

The rearrangement links TRBV11-3 to TRBJ2-7; a weak D match, TRBD2 (6 bases). This CDR3 has 14 residues. Germline V gene data show CDR1 as SGHNT and CDR2 as YENEEA. V lost 1 base to trimming and J lost 5 bases, with 12 bases between them. The CDR3 spells CASSLGDSRNEQYF. The CDR3 DNA follows: TGTGCCAGCAGCTTAGGGGACTCCCGAAACGAGCAGTACTTC.

This clone was counted a single time. The rearrangement joins TRBV10-2 to TRBJ2-7, with 8 positions matching TRBD1. V dropped 0 bases and J dropped 5; count of bases not matched to a gene: 12. CDR1 is WSHSY, CDR2 SAAADI, per germline. This CDR3 is built from 17 residues. CDR3 in amino acids: CASSESYKRQGANEQYF. The CDR3 region has the DNA TGCGCCAGCAGTGAGTCCTATAAAAGGCAGGGGGCCAACGAGCAGTACTTC.

This chain connects TRBV19 to TRBJ2-6; D ambiguous. V gave up 4 bases and J gave up 12 bases, with 13 bases separating them. Looked up from germline, CDR1 is LNHDA and CDR2 is SQIVND (reference sequence). This CDR3 comprises 13 residues. The CDR3 region is CASSTWGNPVLTF. The CDR3 region has the DNA TGTGCCAGTAGTACCTGGGGAAACCCCGTCCTGACTTTC.

The chain has TRBV7-9 and TRBJ1-5; no clear D gene. Between the trimmed V and J ends, which lost 5 bases and 6 bases, there was a span of 8 bases. CDR1 SEHNR and CDR2 FQNEAQ come from the germline V gene (reference sequence). The CDR3 consists of 12 residues. The CDR3 DNA reads as TGTGCCAGCAGCATTGAGACTCAGCCCCAGCATTTT. This sequence encodes CASSIETQPQHF.

The gene calls are TRBV19 and TRBJ2-1, with 14 bases aligning to TRBD2. The V gene's germline CDR1 is LNHDA and CDR2 SQIVND (reference sequence). V dropped 7 bases and J dropped 9; count of bases not matched to a gene: 5. This CDR3 region has 14 residues. CDR3 region: CASKTSGRASEQFF. The DNA of the CDR3 is TGTGCCAGTAAGACTAGCGGGAGGGCCTCTGAGCAGTTCTTC.

This chain joins TRBV27 and TRBJ2-1; D is uncertain. The V end lost 3 bases, the J end lost 10 bases, and 7 bases lay between the germline ends. The germline V gene has CDR1 MNHEY and CDR2 SMNVEV (reference sequence). The CDR3 is 11 residues long. The CDR3 here is CASSFGPEQFF. The CDR3 region has the DNA TGTGCCAGCAGTTTCGGTCCGGAGCAGTTCTTC.

This clone was counted between two and nine times. This rearrangement joins TRBV7-6 to TRBJ1-1; D gene unclear. This CDR3 contains 13 residues. V was shortened by 0 bases and J by 1 base, with 3 bases between the two germline ends. CDR1 and CDR2 from the germline V gene are SGHVS and FNYEAQ. CDR3 sequence (DNA): TGTGCCAGCAGCTTAGCCGAGAACACTGAAGCTTTCTTT. This gives the protein CASSLAENTEAFF.

The chain uses TRBV6-5 and TRBJ2-7; D unresolved. V was shortened by 6 bases and J by 2 bases, with 8 bases between the two germline ends. The CDR3 covers 12 residues. The germline V gene encodes CDR1 MNHEY and CDR2 SVGAGI. The CDR3 DNA reads as TGTGCCAGCAGGGGCAAGACCTACGAGCAGTACTTC. Amino acids: CASRGKTYEQYF.

This clone is a singleton in its sample. This rearrangement joins TRBV9 to TRBJ2-7, with D unclear. The CDR3 has 15 amino acids. The germline V and J ends were trimmed by 0 bases and 0 bases, with 10 bases remaining between them. The germline CDR1 and CDR2 sequences are SGDLS and YYNGEE. The CDR3 is CASSVGADGSYEQYF. The CDR3 DNA reads TGTGCCAGCAGCGTAGGGGCAGACGGCTCCTACGAGCAGTACTTC.

The genes are TRBV30 and TRBJ2-7; D unresolved. Germline V gives CDR1 GTSNPN, CDR2 SVGIG (reference sequence). There are 16 residues in the CDR3. Trimming left V 5 bases short and J 5 bases short, with 25 bases between. The CDR3 region is CAWAEHEELPFHEQYF. The CDR3 region has the DNA TGTGCCTGGGCCGAGCATGAGGAACTACCGTTCCACGAGCAGTACTTC.

The V call is TRBV28, the J call TRBJ1-2; TRBD1 matches 7 bases. The CDR3 sequence is 14 residues long. Germline CDR1 is MDHEN and CDR2 is SYDVKM. Trimming at V came to 5 bases and at J to 3 bases, leaving 6 bases not matched to a gene. The CDR3 sequence: CASSPDREDYGYTF. The DNA for the CDR3 is TGTGCCAGCAGTCCCGACAGGGAAGACTATGGCTACACCTTC.

This clone has just one count. The chain is built from TRBV27 and TRBJ1-1; D is uncertain. The germline V gene has CDR1 MNHEY and CDR2 SMNVEV (reference sequence). The length of the CDR3 is 14 residues. V lost 2 bases, J lost 1 base, and 8 bases lay in between. CDR3 protein: CASSLVPANTEAFF. Here the CDR3 DNA reads TGTGCCAGCAGTTTAGTTCCGGCGAACACTGAAGCTTTCTTT.

V and J are TRBV7-9 and TRBJ2-1; D remains ambiguous. The V gene's germline CDR1 is SEHNR and CDR2 FQNEAQ (reference sequence). Trimming removed 7 bases at V and 2 bases at J, with 12 bases between. This CDR3 spans 14 amino acids. CDR3 coding DNA: TGTGCCAGCACTGCGGAACCAACCTACAATGAGCAGTTCTTC. This translates into CASTAEPTYNEQFF.

With regard to this clone: A junction end diverges from the germline sequence, so it may reflect a read error. V gene TRBV16 combines with J gene TRBJ2-3, with D possibly being TRBD1 (6 bases). This CDR3 has 14 residues. Germline lookup yields CDR1 KGHSY and CDR2 FQNENV. CDR3 loop: CASSHREGENTQYF. DNA for the CDR3: TGTGCCAGCAGCCATCGTGAGGGGGAGAATACGCAATATTTT.

CDR3 nucleotide sequence: TGTGCCAGCAGCTCCGGGGGGGGGCCCCGGGAGACCCAGTACTTC. It encodes CASSSGGGPRETQYF. The chain is built from TRBV7-2 and TRBJ2-5; 8 bases match TRBD2. Trimming took 4 bases from V and 5 from J; bases not matched to a gene: 9. This CDR3 is built from 15 residues. Germline V gene sequence: CDR1 SGHTA, CDR2 FQGNSA.

J is TRBJ1-1 and V is TRBV5-4, with D perhaps TRBD1 (6 bases). This CDR3 is 15 amino acids long. Germline values: CDR1 SGHNT, CDR2 YYREEE (reference sequence). V shed 3 bases and J shed 0 bases, with 12 bases lying between them. The CDR3 sequence is CASSSQGYMNTEAFF. As DNA, the CDR3 is TGTGCCAGCAGCTCACAGGGCTATATGAACACTGAAGCTTTCTTT.

V and J are TRBV5-6 and TRBJ1-2, with D possibly being TRBD1 (5 bases). CDR3 size: 16 residues. Trimming removed 3 bases from V and 4 bases from J, with 19 bases in between. CDR1 is SGHDT and CDR2 is YYEEEE in the germline V gene. CDR3 coding DNA: TGTGCCAGCAGCTCACCGAGGGAGGTAGGGGCCTATGGCTACACCTTC. Protein sequence: CASSSPREVGAYGYTF.

This chain links TRBV6-5 with TRBJ2-7; TRBD1 might be the D (6 bases). Per germline, CDR1 MNHEY and CDR2 SVGAGI. V lost 5 bases, J lost 4 bases, and 12 bases lay in between. CDR3 length: 13 amino acids. The CDR3 nucleotides read TGTGCCAGCAGTGAGGGACACTTATACGAGCAGTACTTC. This encodes CASSEGHLYEQYF.

CDR3 nucleotide sequence: TGCGCCAGCACCGACAACCCGACCTCCTACGAGCAGTACTTC. It encodes CASTDNPTSYEQYF. The chain recombines TRBV5-1 with TRBJ2-7; unclear D gene. This CDR3 contains 14 residues. Trimming took 6 bases from V and 0 from J, leaving 13 bases between them. Per germline, CDR1 SGHRS and CDR2 YFSETQ. The full variable domain, its missing parts supplied by reference TRBV5-1 and TRBJ2-7, is KAGVTQTPRYLIKTRGQQVTLSCSPISGHRSVSWYQQTPGQGLQFLFEYFSETQRNKGNFPGRFSGRQFSNSRSEMNVSTLELGDSALYLCASTDNPTSYEQYFGPGTRLTVT.

V usage is TRBV7-3 and J usage is TRBJ1-1; TRBD1 is a possible D gene (6 bases). The V and J ends lost 5 bases and 8 bases respectively, with 15 bases between them. The CDR3 is made up of 13 amino acids. The germline gives CDR1 SGHTA, CDR2 FQGTGA. The CDR3 sequence is CASSPSPGTEAFF. The CDR3 DNA sequence: TGTGCCAGCAGCCCCAGCCCCGGGACAGAAGCTTTCTTT. Full variable domain (remainder filled in from reference TRBV7-3 and TRBJ1-1): GAGVSQTPSNKVTEKGKYVELRCDPISGHTALYWYRQSLGQGPEFLIYFQGTGAADDSGLPNDRFFAVRPEGSVSTLKIQRTERGDSAVYLCASSPSPGTEAFFGQGTRLTVV.